This T cell receptor beta chain was sequenced in a study of shared clonotypes between healthy human individuals. Clones were read by immunoSEQ multiplex PCR, and TCRdb kept only the in-frame ones, dropping some. The repertoire holds millions of clones, about 92% seen once, with roughly 0.15% in the top ten. Losses at the gene ends were 6 bases for V and 8 bases for J; bases not matched to a gene: 10. Germline V lookup: CDR1 SGHTA, CDR2 FQGTGA. The CDR3 sequence is 14 residues long. Sequenced sample: naive CD4+ T cells sorted from blood. Noted subset: CD45RA+ positively selected. The sequence came from a man aged 18-30 years in good health. The chain employs TRBV7-3 and TRBJ1-2; the match to TRBD1 covers 9 bases. Written as DNA, the CDR3 is TGTGCCAGCAGTTATACAGGGGGCACGGGCGGCTACACCTTC. Translated, it gives CASSYTGGTGGYTF. Based on the CDR3 plus reference TRBV7-3 and TRBJ1-2, the full variable domain is GAGVSQTPSNKVTEKGKYVELRCDPISGHTALYWYRQSLGQGPEFLIYFQGTGAADDSGLPNDRFFAVRPEGSVSTLKIQRTERGDSAVYLCASSYTGGTGGYTFGSGTRLTVV.